Included here is one T cell receptor beta chain sequence, with context. Within the sample, other DNA sequences also encode this same CDR3. Germline V gives CDR1 SGHRS, CDR2 YFSETQ. V shed 5 bases, J shed 0 bases, and the junction held 6 bases outside the gene matches. The CDR3 is made up of 16 amino acids. The entry originates in a study of shared clonotypes between healthy human individuals. TCRdb keeps only in-frame clones here, not all; method: immunoSEQ multiplex PCR. In the table there are 1,400,000 or so clones, 98% to 99% of which are singletons. This receptor was taken from a man younger than 40 in good health. Sequenced material: naive CD4+ T cells sorted from blood. The subset denotes: CD45RA+ positively selected. This chain connects TRBV5-1 to TRBJ2-3; 10 bases align to TRBD2. The CDR3 DNA is TGCGCCAGCAGTGCAGGACTAGCGGCAAGCACAGATACGCAGTATTTT. It translates to CASSAGLAASTDTQYF.